A selection of T cell receptor beta chains follows, all from one sample in a study of blood T cell repertoires in COVID-19. Only in-frame clones appear in the TCRdb table, and some are missing; sequencing was by immunoSEQ multiplex PCR. The table shows 65,000 to 95,000 clones, with roughly 89% occurring only once. Sequencing was carried out using peripheral blood. The receptors were sampled from a man at least 80 years old with acute or convalescent COVID-19. Both conserved end residues are part of each CDR3. Each record gives: clone size, D gene, V gene, J gene, CDR3 protein, CDR3 DNA. D genes are given only for firm matches. Not all rows give a size; the values are once, few, many and, for expanded clones, a class.

size: once; D: NA; V: TRBV5-5; J: TRBJ1-1; CDR3: CASSLWGVNTEAFF; DNA: TGTGCCAGCAGCTTGTGGGGGGTGAACACTGAAGCTTTCTTT
size: NA; D: NA; V: TRBV19; J: TRBJ1-5; CDR3: CASRIRDSNQPQHF; DNA: TGTGCCAGTAGAATCAGGGATAGCAATCAGCCCCAGCATTTT
size: NA; D: NA; V: TRBV6-1; J: TRBJ1-1; CDR3: CASSERATGDTEAFF; DNA: TGTGCCAGCAGTGAACGGGCGACCGGGGACACTGAAGCTTTCTTT
size: NA; D: TRBD1; V: TRBV6-5; J: TRBJ2-1; CDR3: CASLGQGPYNEQFF; DNA: TGTGCCAGTCTTGGACAGGGGCCCTACAATGAGCAGTTCTTC
size: NA; D: NA; V: TRBV14; J: TRBJ1-1; CDR3: CASSQDSVNTEAFF; DNA: TGTGCCAGCAGCCAAGATAGTGTAAACACTGAAGCTTTCTTT
size: NA; D: TRBD1; V: TRBV18; J: TRBJ1-2; CDR3: CASSPDGTGHGYTF; DNA: TGTGCCAGCTCCCCCGACGGGACAGGTCATGGCTACACCTTC
size: NA; D: TRBD2; V: TRBV6-5; J: TRBJ2-5; CDR3: CASTSGGAIETQYF; DNA: TGTGCCAGCACCAGCGGGGGGGCCATCGAGACCCAGTACTTC
size: NA; D: NA; V: TRBV27; J: TRBJ1-4; CDR3: CASSLQGGEKLFF; DNA: TGTGCCAGCAGTCTACAGGGCGGTGAAAAACTGTTTTTT
size: NA; D: NA; V: TRBV7-9; J: TRBJ2-1; CDR3: CASSLVAGPNEQFF; DNA: TGTGCCAGCAGCTTAGTTGCAGGGCCCAATGAGCAGTTCTTC
size: NA; D: NA; V: TRBV12-3/TRBV12-4; J: TRBJ1-6; CDR3: CASTPNRISPLHF; DNA: TGTGCCAGCACCCCCAACAGGATTTCACCCCTCCACTTT
size: NA; D: NA; V: TRBV12-3/TRBV12-4; J: TRBJ1-5; CDR3: CASSQGVQPQHF; DNA: TGTGCCAGCAGTCAGGGTGTTCAGCCCCAGCATTTT
size: NA; D: NA; V: TRBV7-3; J: TRBJ2-6; CDR3: CASSLSREGQAGANVLTF; DNA: TGTGCCAGCAGCTTAAGCCGGGAAGGTCAGGCTGGGGCCAACGTCCTGACTTTC
size: NA; D: TRBD1; V: TRBV30; J: TRBJ1-1; CDR3: CAWNPGTGTHTEAFF; DNA: TGTGCCTGGAACCCCGGGACAGGGACCCACACTGAAGCTTTCTTT
size: NA; D: TRBD2; V: TRBV5-1; J: TRBJ2-7; CDR3: CASSSGTELAVHVSPYEQYF; DNA: TGCGCCAGCAGCAGCGGGACGGAACTAGCGGTCCACGTTTCCCCTTACGAGCAGTACTTC
size: NA; D: NA; V: TRBV30; J: TRBJ1-3; CDR3: CAWSVARGSGNTIYF; DNA: TGTGCCTGGAGTGTGGCTCGGGGATCGGGAAACACCATATATTTT
size: NA; D: NA; V: TRBV5-1; J: TRBJ1-6; CDR3: CASSSSPGSSYNSPLHF; DNA: TGCGCCAGCAGCTCCTCACCAGGAAGCTCCTATAATTCACCCCTCCACTTT
size: NA; D: TRBD2; V: TRBV5-1; J: TRBJ2-3; CDR3: CASSPSGSSTDTQYF; DNA: TGCGCCAGCAGCCCTAGCGGATCTAGCACAGATACGCAGTATTTT
size: NA; D: NA; V: TRBV3-1/TRBV3-2; J: TRBJ2-1; CDR3: CASSHSERGSYNEQFF; DNA: TGTGCCAGCAGCCATTCGGAACGAGGCTCCTACAATGAGCAGTTCTTC
size: NA; D: NA; V: TRBV6-6; J: TRBJ1-1; CDR3: CASKPGGNTEAFF; DNA: TGTGCCAGCAAACCCGGGGGGAACACTGAAGCTTTCTTT
size: NA; D: TRBD2; V: TRBV7-2; J: TRBJ2-3; CDR3: CASSLALSSGRTQYF; DNA: TGTGCCAGCAGCTTAGCGCTTAGTAGCGGGCGTACGCAGTATTTT
size: once; D: NA; V: TRBV6-1; J: TRBJ2-5; CDR3: CASSERRGGNQYF; DNA: TGTGCCAGCAGTGAAAGACGCGGAGGAAACCAGTACTTC
size: NA; D: TRBD2; V: TRBV20-1; J: TRBJ2-1; CDR3: CSPSGVDEQFF; DNA: TGCAGTCCGAGCGGGGTCGATGAGCAGTTCTTC
size: NA; D: NA; V: TRBV6-5; J: TRBJ1-1; CDR3: CASSYAMGGGTFF; DNA: TGTGCCAGCAGTTACGCGATGGGGGGGGGAACTTTCTTT
size: NA; D: TRBD1; V: TRBV24-1; J: TRBJ2-4; CDR3: CATSDSAGGKNIQYF; DNA: TGTGCCACCAGTGATTCCGCAGGGGGCAAAAACATTCAGTACTTC
size: once; D: NA; V: TRBV15; J: TRBJ2-7; CDR3: CATRPGTNYEQYF; DNA: TGTGCCACCAGACCCGGGACAAACTACGAGCAGTACTTC
size: NA; D: NA; V: TRBV10-1; J: TRBJ2-7; CDR3: CASSESRGAAEQYF; DNA: TGCGCCAGCAGTGAGTCCCGGGGGGCGGCCGAGCAGTACTTC
size: NA; D: TRBD1; V: TRBV24-1; J: TRBJ2-5; CDR3: CATSDSGTGGETQYF; DNA: TGTGCCACCAGTGATTCTGGGACAGGGGGCGAGACCCAGTACTTC
size: NA; D: NA; V: TRBV18; J: TRBJ1-6; CDR3: CASSPPGSSYNSPLHF; DNA: TGTGCCAGCTCACCACCCGGGAGCTCCTATAATTCACCCCTCCACTTT
size: NA; D: TRBD1; V: TRBV2; J: TRBJ2-2; CDR3: CASRGDRNTGELFF; DNA: TGTGCCAGCAGAGGGGACAGAAACACCGGGGAGCTGTTTTTT
size: NA; D: NA; V: TRBV5-8; J: TRBJ1-1; CDR3: CASSRNRAEGKAFF; DNA: TGTGCCAGCAGCCGAAACAGGGCAGAGGGGAAAGCTTTCTTT
size: NA; D: NA; V: TRBV30; J: TRBJ1-2; CDR3: CAWSLGPGGYTF; DNA: TGTGCCTGGAGTTTGGGGCCGGGTGGCTACACCTTC
size: NA; D: NA; V: TRBV19; J: TRBJ1-4; CDR3: CASSPRQANGEKLFF; DNA: TGTGCCAGTAGTCCCCGACAGGCCAACGGAGAAAAACTGTTTTTT
size: NA; D: NA; V: TRBV5-6; J: TRBJ2-6; CDR3: CASSQGMGGANVLTF; DNA: TGTGCCAGCAGCCAGGGAATGGGCGGGGCCAACGTCCTGACTTTC
size: NA; D: NA; V: TRBV19; J: TRBJ1-1; CDR3: CASSIDNRFAEAFF; DNA: TGTGCCAGTAGTATAGATAACAGGTTCGCTGAAGCTTTCTTT
size: NA; D: NA; V: TRBV12-3/TRBV12-4; J: TRBJ1-1; CDR3: CASSPFRGTEAFF; DNA: TGTGCCAGCAGCCCGTTTAGGGGCACTGAAGCTTTCTTT
size: NA; D: TRBD1; V: TRBV13; J: TRBJ2-7; CDR3: CASSGGQAESSYEQYF; DNA: TGTGCCAGCAGCGGGGGACAGGCCGAAAGCTCCTACGAGCAGTACTTC
size: NA; D: TRBD1; V: TRBV30; J: TRBJ2-5; CDR3: CAWSRGQGPQETQYF; DNA: TGTGCCTGGAGTCGCGGACAGGGACCACAAGAGACCCAGTACTTC
size: NA; D: NA; V: TRBV25-1; J: TRBJ2-4; CDR3: CASSEQNIQYF; DNA: TGTGCCAGCAGTGAACAGAACATTCAGTACTTC
size: NA; D: NA; V: TRBV18; J: TRBJ1-1; CDR3: CASSPREGGRGEAFF; DNA: TGTGCCAGCTCTCCCCGAGAGGGCGGCAGGGGCGAAGCTTTCTTT
size: NA; D: TRBD2; V: TRBV19; J: TRBJ2-1; CDR3: CASSTSGRAESYNEQFF; DNA: TGTGCCAGTAGTACTAGCGGGAGGGCCGAGTCCTACAATGAGCAGTTCTTC
size: NA; D: NA; V: TRBV28; J: TRBJ1-2; CDR3: CASSAGQTNYGYTF; DNA: TGTGCCAGCAGTGCTGGACAGACAAACTATGGCTACACCTTC
size: NA; D: NA; V: TRBV7-9; J: TRBJ1-1; CDR3: CASSPPTLTGVNTEAFF; DNA: TGTGCCAGCAGCCCCCCCACCTTGACAGGCGTTAACACTGAAGCTTTCTTT